Shown below are 31 T cell receptor beta chains from a single sample sequenced in a study of OX40 agonist ivuxolimab in advanced cancers. Library generation was performed with the immunoSEQ multiplex PCR assay. TCRdb holds this immuneACCESS table with in-frame rearrangements only. Some clones are missing; in checked studies, unresolved V genes explain under half, and the rest has no known cause. The sample table records 65,000 or so clones; approximately 84% of these occur just once. The ten largest clones take up about 2.3% of the sample. Sequences were derived from CD4+ or CD8+ T cells sorted from blood, sampled in a trial of the OX40 agonist ivuxolimab. These receptors all come from an adult with an advanced solid tumor such as melanoma, head and neck, liver or kidney cancer.

The genes are TRBV7-2 and TRBJ2-3; D gene unclear. V was trimmed by 7 bases and J by 2 bases, leaving 13 bases between them. The CDR3 spans 14 residues. Germline-derived CDR1 and CDR2 are SGHTA and FQGNSA. The CDR3 coding sequence is TGTGCCAGCACCTCTCGGCGGCACACAGATACGCAGTATTTT. This encodes CASTSRRHTDTQYF.

V is TRBV30 and J is TRBJ2-5; no clear D gene. The germline CDR1 and CDR2 sequences are GTSNPN and SVGIG (reference sequence). The CDR3 runs 13 residues. V lost 2 bases and J lost 2, with 9 bases in between. This CDR3 reads CAWSPDAQETQYF. The CDR3 DNA follows: TGTGCCTGGAGTCCTGACGCGCAAGAGACCCAGTACTTC.

Only one count was recorded for this clone. V and J are TRBV9 and TRBJ2-1, with D maybe TRBD2 (5 bases). The CDR3 length is 16 residues. Trimming took 3 bases from V and 6 from J, leaving 19 bases between them. From germline, CDR1 is SGDLS and CDR2 YYNGEE. This CDR3 is CASSALASGPGNEQFF. CDR3 sequence (DNA): TGTGCCAGCAGCGCCCTAGCATCAGGCCCTGGCAATGAGCAGTTCTTC.

The chain couples TRBV5-1 to TRBJ2-2; no reliable D call. This CDR3 region has 13 residues. Trimming shortened V by 2 bases and J by 2 bases, and 4 bases separated the two germline ends. CDR1 is SGHRS and CDR2 is YFSETQ in the germline V gene. Here the CDR3 DNA reads TGCGCCAGCAGCTTAAGAAACACCGGGGAGCTGTTTTTT. Translation gives CASSLRNTGELFF.

The gene calls are TRBV4-1 and TRBJ1-1, with 7 bases identical to TRBD1. The CDR3 is made up of 14 amino acids. From germline, CDR1 is MGHRA and CDR2 YSYEKL. V shed 4 bases and J 2 bases; nucleotides not matched to a gene: 4. The CDR3 DNA is TGCGCCAGCAGCCGAGGGGGCAGAAACACTGAAGCTTTCTTT. Its protein product is CASSRGGRNTEAFF.

This clone was counted a few times. This chain uses TRBV7-3 with TRBJ1-2, with no clear D. Germline CDR1 and CDR2: SGHTA and FQGTGA. The CDR3 sequence is 13 residues long. Trimming cost V 8 bases and J 7 bases, with 17 bases left between them. CDR3 nucleotides: TGTGCCAGCGGTGGCAGCCTCGTTGGTGGCTACACCTTC. Translated, it gives CASGGSLVGGYTF.

The rearrangement uses TRBV28 and TRBJ2-2, with TRBD1 matching over 7 bases. The length of the CDR3 is 15 residues. Germline V gives CDR1 MDHEN, CDR2 SYDVKM. The junction had 5 bases not matched to a gene; V was cut back by 5 bases and J by 2 bases. The CDR3 nucleotides are TGTGCCAGCAGTGATCAGGGGGATAACACCGGGGAGCTGTTTTTT. Amino acids: CASSDQGDNTGELFF.

V is TRBV4-3 and J is TRBJ1-2; 9 bases match TRBD1. This CDR3 has 16 amino acids. Germline-derived CDR1 and CDR2 are LGHNA and YSLEER. Trimming cost V 2 bases and J 3 bases; bases outside gene matches: 7. CDR3 sequence reads: CASSQSPGQGHYGYTF. CDR3 in DNA: TGCGCCAGCAGCCAATCGCCGGGACAGGGACACTATGGCTACACCTTC.

This chain connects TRBV11-3 to TRBJ2-7, with D possibly being TRBD1 (5 bases). The CDR3 contains 14 residues. Trimming stripped 4 bases from V and 0 bases from J, with 10 bases between. The V gene's germline CDR1 is SGHNT and CDR2 YENEEA. CDR3 DNA sequence: TGTGCCAGCAGCTCGACAGTAAGCTCCTACGAGCAGTACTTC. This sequence encodes CASSSTVSSYEQYF.

The genes are TRBV11-2 and TRBJ2-1, with a weak D call TRBD2 (6 bases). The V gene lost 4 bases and the J gene lost 11 bases, with 21 bases spanning the gap. From germline, CDR1 is SGHAT and CDR2 FQNNGV. The CDR3 is 15 residues long. Here the CDR3 DNA reads TGTGCCAGCAGCTCCGGAAACGGGGGTTGGGTACAGCAGTTCTTC. It yields the protein CASSSGNGGWVQQFF.

This clone was observed a few times. The chain is built from TRBV27 and TRBJ2-1; D uncertain. Trimming cost V 4 bases and J 5 bases, with 9 bases left between them. Germline V gene sequence: CDR1 MNHEY, CDR2 SMNVEV (reference sequence). This CDR3 spans 13 amino acids. The CDR3 coding sequence is TGTGCCAGCAGTTGGCGGCCCGACAATGAGCAGTTCTTC. It specifies CASSWRPDNEQFF.

The V call is TRBV5-4, the J call TRBJ1-6; D is undetermined. This CDR3 is built from 12 residues. Germline V lookup: CDR1 SGHNT, CDR2 YYREEE (reference sequence). Trimming left V 0 bases short and J 11 bases short, with 6 bases between. Here the CDR3 DNA reads TGTGCCAGCAGCTTGGACGAAACACCCCTCCACTTT. This sequence encodes CASSLDETPLHF. The variable domain in full, with the rest retrieved from reference TRBV5-4 and TRBJ1-6, is ETGVTQSPTHLIKTRGQQVTLRCSSQSGHNTVSWYQQALGQGPQFIFQYYREEENGRGNFPPRFSGLQFPNYSSELNVNALELDDSALYLCASSLDETPLHFGNGTRLTVT.

The chain recombines TRBV19 with TRBJ2-1, with 10 bases aligning to TRBD2. V gave up 8 bases and J gave up 8 bases; unmatched junction bases: 9. CDR3 size: 14 residues. Per germline, CDR1 LNHDA and CDR2 SQIVND (reference sequence). CDR3 loop: CASWAGTSDYEQFF. The CDR3 coding sequence is TGTGCCAGTTGGGCCGGGACTAGCGACTATGAGCAGTTCTTC.

V usage is TRBV5-4 and J usage is TRBJ1-2; D is unresolved. CDR1 SGHNT and CDR2 YYREEE come from the germline V gene (reference sequence). Trimming removed 0 bases at V and 10 bases at J, with 10 bases between. This CDR3 is built from 12 residues. This chain's CDR3 is CASSLAAQLYTF. DNA for the CDR3: TGTGCCAGCAGCTTGGCGGCGCAGCTCTACACCTTC.

A few counts support this clone. The chain is built from TRBV6-1 and TRBJ1-1; D unresolved. This CDR3 has 15 residues. Germline V CDR1 and CDR2: MNHNS, SASEGT. The V gene lost 5 bases and the J gene lost 3 bases, with 16 bases spanning the gap. In nucleotides, the CDR3 is TGTGCCAGCAGTATCCCCCGTCGGGCGGACACTGAAGCTTTCTTT. Its translation: CASSIPRRADTEAFF.

This clone was seen a few times. The chain carries TRBV7-2 and TRBJ1-5; the D is unclear. CDR1 and CDR2 from the germline V gene are SGHTA and FQGNSA. The CDR3 contains 16 residues. The V and J ends lost 5 bases and 3 bases respectively, with 17 bases between them. CDR3 DNA: TGTGCCAGCAGCCTTTTCGGCCCGCACCTCAATCAGCCCCAGCATTTT. It translates to CASSLFGPHLNQPQHF.

The J gene is TRBJ2-1, the V gene TRBV5-5, with a weak D call TRBD1 (6 bases). The CDR3 runs 16 residues. Germline V lookup: CDR1 SGHKS, CDR2 YYEKEE (reference sequence). Trimming took 0 bases from V and 0 from J, leaving 10 bases between them. CDR3 region: CASSLAQDSSYNEQFF. The CDR3 DNA follows: TGTGCCAGCAGCTTGGCCCAGGACAGCTCCTACAATGAGCAGTTCTTC.

The chain has TRBV11-3 and TRBJ2-2, with 7 bases identical to TRBD1. Trimming took 7 bases from V and 7 from J; bases not matched to a gene: 12. The CDR3 is made up of 15 amino acids. The germline V gene has CDR1 SGHNT and CDR2 YENEEA. The CDR3 nucleotides read TGTGCCAGCACCCTCAGACAGGGTTTGATCGGGGAGCTGTTTTTT. It translates to CASTLRQGLIGELFF.

The chain employs TRBV7-2 and TRBJ1-4; weak D call: TRBD1 (5 bases). The CDR3 extends over 13 amino acids. Germline lookup yields CDR1 SGHTA and CDR2 FQGNSA. V dropped 2 bases and J dropped 11 bases, with 12 bases sitting between them. CDR3 sequence reads: CASSLSQGYKLFF. CDR3 coding DNA: TGTGCCAGCAGCTTATCTCAGGGATACAAACTGTTTTTT. The full variable domain, completed using reference TRBV7-2 and TRBJ1-4, is GAGVSQSPSNKVTEKGKDVELRCDPISGHTALYWYRQSLGQGLEFLIYFQGNSAPDKSGLPSDRFSAERTGGSVSTLTIQRTQQEDSAVYLCASSLSQGYKLFFGSGTQLSVL.

The V call is TRBV2, the J call TRBJ2-1; D remains ambiguous. The CDR3 has 15 residues. Germline CDR1 and CDR2: SNHLY and FYNNEI. Trimming shortened V by 3 bases and J by 2 bases, and 11 bases separated the two germline ends. CDR3 nucleotides: TGTGCCAGCAGTGAGCGGAGTCCCCCCTACAATGAGCAGTTCTTC. Protein sequence: CASSERSPPYNEQFF. The whole variable domain, filled in from reference TRBV2 and TRBJ2-1, reads EPEVTQTPSHQVTQMGQEVILRCVPISNHLYFYWYRQILGQKVEFLVSFYNNEISEKSEIFDDQFSVERPDGSNFTLKIRSTKLEDSAMYFCASSERSPPYNEQFFGPGTRLTVL.

The chain carries TRBV6-6 and TRBJ2-1; TRBD2 matches at 11 bases. The CDR3 is made up of 16 amino acids. J lost 3 bases, V lost 4 bases, and 5 bases had no gene match. Germline V gene sequence: CDR1 MNHNY, CDR2 SVGAGI (reference sequence). The CDR3 is CASSSGTSGYYNEQFF. The CDR3 region has the DNA TGTGCCAGCAGTTCCGGGACTAGCGGATACTACAATGAGCAGTTCTTC.

The chain recombines TRBV30 with TRBJ2-1; 13 nucleotides agree with TRBD2. J was trimmed by 15 bases and V by 3 bases; bases with no gene match: 5. There are 12 residues in the CDR3. The germline V gene has CDR1 GTSNPN and CDR2 SVGIG (reference sequence). CDR3 coding DNA: TGTGCCTGGAGCGGACTAGCGGGAGTTCCGTTCTTC. Amino acids: CAWSGLAGVPFF. The complete variable domain, with remaining parts taken from reference TRBV30 and TRBJ2-1, reads SQTIHQWPATLVQPVGSPLSLECTVEGTSNPNLYWYRQAAGRGLQLLFYSVGIGQISSEVPQNLSASRPQDRQFILSSKKLLLSDSGFYLCAWSGLAGVPFFGPGTRLTVL.

J is TRBJ2-2 and V is TRBV6-5; D is undetermined. There are 15 residues in the CDR3. Germline CDR1 MNHEY, CDR2 SVGAGI. V was pared by 5 bases and J by 5 bases, with 15 bases between. In nucleotides, the CDR3 is TGTGCCAGCAGTCCCCAAGGCCCCCGAACCGGGGAGCTGTTTTTT. This sequence encodes CASSPQGPRTGELFF.

This clone was picked up a small number of times. The chain couples TRBV29-1 to TRBJ1-5, with TRBD1 identical over 7 bases. The germline gives CDR1 SQVTM, CDR2 ANQGSEA. The V gene end was trimmed by 7 bases and the J gene end by 4 bases; junction bases not matched to a gene: 4. The CDR3 is 12 residues long. The CDR3, as DNA: TGCAGCGCTGGGGGACAGAATCAGCCCCAGCATTTT. Its translation is CSAGGQNQPQHF.

The chain has TRBV7-9 and TRBJ2-7; 10 bases are a match to TRBD2. Germline CDR1 reads SEHNR; CDR2 reads FQNEAQ (reference sequence). The V gene end was trimmed by 4 bases and the J gene end by 3 bases; junction bases not matched to a gene: 6. There are 15 residues in the CDR3. This CDR3 reads CASSSTRTSGYEQYF. CDR3 coding DNA: TGTGCCAGCAGCTCAACTCGGACTAGCGGCTACGAGCAGTACTTC.

The chain joins TRBV4-3 to TRBJ2-2; weak D call: TRBD1 (5 bases). This CDR3 spans 18 amino acids. Trimming took 2 bases from V and 8 from J, leaving 24 bases between them. Germline CDR1 is LGHNA and CDR2 is YSLEER. Written as DNA, the CDR3 is TGCGCCAGCAGCCAACTAAACGTCCCAAGGGGTATTTCAGGGGAGCTGTTTTTT. Protein sequence: CASSQLNVPRGISGELFF.

The chain recombines TRBV19 with TRBJ1-1; D not resolved. Germline CDR1 reads LNHDA; CDR2 reads SQIVND (reference sequence). Trimming took 0 bases from V and 5 from J, leaving 10 bases between them. The CDR3 totals 14 residues. The CDR3 DNA reads TGTGCCAGTAGTATAGAGAAGGGAGGGACTGAAGCTTTCTTT. Translation: CASSIEKGGTEAFF. Based on the CDR3 plus reference TRBV19 and TRBJ1-1, the full variable domain is DGGITQSPKYLFRKEGQNVTLSCEQNLNHDAMYWYRQDPGQGLRLIYYSQIVNDFQKGDIAEGYSVSREKKESFPLTVTSAQKNPTAFYLCASSIEKGGTEAFFGQGTRLTVV.

J is TRBJ2-1 and V is TRBV2; TRBD2 matches 11 bases. The CDR3 length is 15 residues. V lost 3 bases to trimming and J lost 9 bases; unmatched junction nucleotides: 7. From germline, CDR1 is SNHLY and CDR2 FYNNEI. CDR3 sequence (DNA): TGTGCCAGCAGTGACTCACTAGCGGGAGCGGTTGAGCAGTTCTTC. It yields the protein CASSDSLAGAVEQFF.

This clone was picked up one time. The V and J genes are TRBV21-1 and TRBJ2-5; TRBD2 is the table's D call and was not checked against the DNA. TRBV21-1 is described as a pseudogene. This CDR3 has 18 amino acids. CDR3 coding DNA: TGTGCCAGCAGCAAGTCTAGCGGGATGGAACAAATCCAAGAGACCCAGTACTTC. Residues: CASSKSSGMEQIQETQYF.

CDR3 region: CASSLGAGAEAFF. The CDR3 region has the DNA TGTGCCAGCAGCTTAGGTGCAGGGGCTGAAGCTTTCTTT. The gene calls are TRBV11-3 and TRBJ1-1, with D possibly being TRBD1 (6 bases). Trimming left V 1 base short and J 6 bases short, with 9 bases between. The CDR3 has 13 amino acids. Germline CDR1 reads SGHNT; CDR2 reads YENEEA.

The chain couples TRBV7-2 to TRBJ1-4; D gene uncertain. The CDR3 has 17 amino acids. Germline V gene lookup returns CDR1 SGHTA and CDR2 FQGNSA. Trimming removed 4 bases at V and 2 bases at J, with 17 bases between. CDR3 bases: TGTGCCAGCAGCTGGGCACCCATCGGTGGGACTAATGAAAAACTGTTTTTT. It codes for CASSWAPIGGTNEKLFF.